The following is a TCR beta chain sequence with its context. The antigen is undetermined. A multiplex PCR was run with 60 Vbeta primers and 13 Jbeta primers. Here immunoSEQ multiplex PCR was the method, and the copy in TCRdb shows in-frame clones only, minus some. The sample consists of 110,000 or so clones, roughly three quarters of them appearing once. This entry is derived from a study of cytomegalovirus exposure and HLA in healthy donors. Germline CDR1 is MNHEY and CDR2 is SMNVEV (reference sequence). V lost 5 bases and J lost 0, with 27 bases in between. The CDR3 has 20 amino acids. Findings and caveats of the study: Indistinguishable V segments, including TRBV6-2 and TRBV6-3, were excluded. Within the data, a cluster of highly shared sequence variants was likely a sequencing artifact. TCR beta V- and J-gene trimming was later associated with a missense DCLRE1C variant. It was only CMV serostatus that was available as immune exposure information.

The V gene is TRBV27, the J gene TRBJ2-3, with a possible D match to TRBD1 (5 bases). This receptor was identified in a young man in good health and CMV-seronegative. Sequencing was done on a sample of PBMCs. CDR3 DNA sequence: TGTGCCAGCAGTGGGGCCTTCGGAAACCCTAGGGGTTCTAGCACAGATACGCAGTATTTT. Its protein is CASSGAFGNPRGSSTDTQYF.